The next 23 T cell receptor beta chains were all read from a single sample in a study of blood T cell repertoires in COVID-19. TCRdb's table, derived via immunoSEQ multiplex PCR, lists solely in-frame clones and lacks some. The sample carries 100,000 to 150,000 clones, around 89% recorded once. Sample: peripheral blood. The receptors derive from a man in his fifties with active or convalescent COVID-19.

DNA for the CDR3: TGTGCTAGTGGTTTGGCGGGACAGGGGTCGGTAGAGACCCAGTACTTC. It translates to CASGLAGQGSVETQYF. The chain combines TRBV12-5 with TRBJ2-5, with 10 bases lining up with TRBD1. The V and J ends lost 1 base and 4 bases, in that order; junction bases with no gene match: 6. Germline assignment: CDR1 LGHNT and CDR2 FRNRAP. This CDR3 has 16 amino acids.

The chain couples TRBV25-1 to TRBJ2-2; 7 bases are a match to TRBD1. CDR1 and CDR2 from the germline V gene are MGHDK and SYGVNS. V dropped 4 bases and J dropped 7; count of bases not matched to a gene: 6. There are 14 residues in the CDR3. The DNA for the CDR3 is TGTGCCAGCAGTGGGACAGGCCGGGGCGGGGAGCTGTTTTTT. It codes for CASSGTGRGGELFF.

V usage is TRBV4-1 and J usage is TRBJ2-7; 8 bases are shared with TRBD1. The CDR3 is 17 residues long. V shed 4 bases and J 2 bases; nucleotides not matched to a gene: 13. Germline V lookup: CDR1 MGHRA, CDR2 YSYEKL. The CDR3 is CASSPTATGEGTYEQYF. For the CDR3, the DNA is TGCGCCAGCAGCCCTACCGCGACAGGGGAAGGGACCTACGAGCAGTACTTC.

The chain has TRBV10-2 and TRBJ1-2; TRBD1 might be the D (5 bases). Per the germline V gene, CDR1 is WSHSY and CDR2 is SAAADI. The CDR3 is 14 amino acids. V was trimmed by 4 bases and J by 6 bases, leaving 15 bases between them. The CDR3 spells CASSVAGSVNGYTF. As DNA, the CDR3 is TGCGCCAGCAGTGTAGCAGGGTCTGTTAATGGCTACACCTTC.

The chain carries TRBV27 and TRBJ1-5; TRBD1 matches at 7 bases. The CDR3 is 15 residues long. CDR1 is MNHEY, CDR2 SMNVEV, per germline (reference sequence). V was clipped by 4 bases and J by 3 bases; unmatched bases: 6. The CDR3 sequence is CASSSRQGFNQPQHF. The CDR3 DNA follows: TGTGCCAGCAGTTCCCGACAGGGTTTCAATCAGCCCCAGCATTTT.

This clone was picked up one time. The rearrangement joins TRBV11-2 to TRBJ1-1, with 7 positions matching TRBD1. Germline trimming cut 1 base from V and 3 bases from J; bases unmatched to any gene: 11. This CDR3 region has 17 residues. Germline-derived CDR1 and CDR2 are SGHAT and FQNNGV. Written as DNA, the CDR3 is TGTGCCAGCAGCTTAGTCGGGACAGCCCTCTCCTACACTGAAGCTTTCTTT. It yields the protein CASSLVGTALSYTEAFF.

The CDR3 DNA reads as TGTGCCAGCAGCTTAGGGGGGCGACTAGCGACAGATACGCAGTATTTT. Its translation is CASSLGGRLATDTQYF. The chain uses TRBV13 and TRBJ2-3, with 8 bases fitting TRBD2. The germline V gene has CDR1 PRHDT and CDR2 FYEKMQ (reference sequence). V trimming: 0 bases; J trimming: 3 bases; junction bases outside the gene matches: 5. The CDR3 spans 16 residues.

This clone has a handful of counts. The chain uses TRBV4-1 and TRBJ2-7, with D possibly TRBD1 on 6 matching bases. V dropped 0 bases and J dropped 3 bases, with 15 bases sitting between them. This CDR3 contains 16 residues. CDR1 and CDR2 (germline): MGHRA, YSYEKL. The CDR3 DNA sequence: TGCGCCAGCAGCCAAGATCAGAACAGGGCCCTCTACGAGCAGTACTTC. Its protein product is CASSQDQNRALYEQYF.

The chain links TRBV5-1 to TRBJ2-3; 8 bases are shared with TRBD2. Germline V CDR1 and CDR2: SGHRS, YFSETQ. With 0 bases clipped from V and 2 bases from J, the junction kept 5 bases outside the gene matches. This CDR3 region has 16 residues. In DNA form, the CDR3 reads TGCGCCAGCAGCTTGGACCCGCGGGGGGCCACAGATACGCAGTATTTT. Protein product: CASSLDPRGATDTQYF.

The V and J genes are TRBV27 and TRBJ2-1; the D is unclear. The CDR3 covers 13 residues. CDR1 MNHEY and CDR2 SMNVEV come from the germline V gene (reference sequence). V was pared by 5 bases and J by 7 bases, with 12 bases between. CDR3 sequence reads: CASSPHLVNEQFF. In DNA, the CDR3 is TGTGCCAGCAGTCCGCATCTAGTTAATGAGCAGTTCTTC.

This clone occurred a few times. The chain joins TRBV5-1 to TRBJ2-2, with D possibly matching TRBD1 (5 bases). There are 16 residues in the CDR3. V lost 4 bases to trimming and J lost 1 base, with 14 bases between them. Per the germline V gene, CDR1 is SGHRS and CDR2 is YFSETQ. The CDR3 protein is CASSNRPGQNTGELFF. The CDR3 DNA reads TGCGCCAGCAGCAATAGACCCGGACAGAACACCGGGGAGCTGTTTTTT.

The chain recombines TRBV11-2 with TRBJ1-1; the match to TRBD1 covers 9 bases. This CDR3 has 16 residues. Germline V gene sequence: CDR1 SGHAT, CDR2 FQNNGV. V shed 5 bases, J shed 4 bases, and the junction held 11 bases outside the gene matches. The CDR3 sequence: CASSASGTGLGTEAFF. The CDR3 bases are TGTGCCAGCAGCGCCTCCGGGACAGGGTTGGGCACTGAAGCTTTCTTT. Full variable domain (rest looked up from reference TRBV11-2 and TRBJ1-1): EAGVAQSPRYKIIEKRQSVAFWCNPISGHATLYWYQQILGQGPKLLIQFQNNGVVDDSQLPKDRFSAERLKGVDSTLKIQPAKLEDSAVYLCASSASGTGLGTEAFFGQGTRLTVV.

The chain is built from TRBV24-1 and TRBJ2-1; 9 nucleotides match TRBD1. Per the germline V gene, CDR1 is KGHDR and CDR2 is SFDVKD. V shed 4 bases, J shed 1 base, and the junction held 4 bases outside the gene matches. This CDR3 comprises 16 residues. This CDR3 is CATSDVGTGSYNEQFF. The CDR3 DNA reads as TGTGCCACCAGTGACGTAGGGACAGGGTCCTACAATGAGCAGTTCTTC.

This rearrangement joins TRBV19 to TRBJ1-1; no reliable D call. The ends were cut back, 3 bases at V and 3 bases at J, with 14 bases in the middle. The CDR3 runs 15 residues. Germline V gene lookup returns CDR1 LNHDA and CDR2 SQIVND (reference sequence). The CDR3 protein is CASSMGGVIYTEAFF. CDR3 DNA: TGTGCCAGTAGTATGGGCGGGGTTATATACACTGAAGCTTTCTTT.

The chain recombines TRBV10-3 with TRBJ1-2, with 7 bases identical to TRBD1. CDR1 is ENHRY and CDR2 is SYGVKD in the germline V gene. The CDR3 contains 15 residues. Trimming at V came to 9 bases and at J to 0 bases, leaving 10 bases not matched to a gene. CDR3 in DNA: TGTGCCATATCGGGACAGCCCTCACCTAACTATGGCTACACCTTC. It is translated as CAISGQPSPNYGYTF.

This chain uses TRBV3-1 (or the pseudogene TRBV3-2) with TRBJ1-2; D gene ambiguous. V lost 4 bases and J lost 8, with 14 bases in between. The CDR3 covers 13 residues. The V gene's germline CDR1 is LGHDT and CDR2 YNNKEL (reference sequence). As DNA, the CDR3 is TGTGCCAGCAGCCCCGACCGTCTGCGGGGCTACACCTTC. Translation: CASSPDRLRGYTF.

The V gene is TRBV25-1, the J gene TRBJ2-3, with D maybe TRBD2 (6 bases). Trimming took off 3 bases at V and 5 bases at J, with 12 bases between the two ends. From germline, CDR1 is MGHDK and CDR2 SYGVNS. This CDR3 is 14 amino acids long. The CDR3 DNA sequence: TGTGCCAGCAGTGAGCCGGGGGTGGTAGATACGCAGTATTTT. Translating gives CASSEPGVVDTQYF.

This sequence joins TRBV6-5 and TRBJ2-1; 9 positions match TRBD2. Trimming cost V 7 bases and J 3 bases; bases outside gene matches: 7. CDR1 and CDR2 from the germline V gene are MNHEY and SVGAGI. The CDR3 spans 15 residues. DNA for the CDR3: TGTGCCAGCACCACAGCTAGCGGGGACTACAATGAGCAGTTCTTC. Protein: CASTTASGDYNEQFF.

The chain uses TRBV21-1 and TRBJ2-7; the table calls TRBD1, which could not be checked here. TRBV21-1 is a known pseudogene. The CDR3 covers 12 residues. The CDR3 here is CARGGKYYEQYF. Here the CDR3 DNA reads TGTGCGAGAGGGGGCAAGTATTACGAGCAGTACTTC.

The CDR3 region has the DNA TGCGCCAGCAGCTGGACAGGGTACAATGAGCAGTTCTTC. Its translation: CASSWTGYNEQFF. The chain couples TRBV5-1 to TRBJ2-1; 8 nucleotides line up with TRBD1. The CDR3 consists of 13 residues. The germline CDR1 and CDR2 sequences are SGHRS and YFSETQ. The trim removed 3 bases at V and 4 bases at J, leaving 0 bases unmatched.

This clone came up a few times. The chain recombines TRBV5-1 with TRBJ1-1; 7 bases are shared with TRBD1. CDR1 and CDR2 from the germline V gene are SGHRS and YFSETQ. Trimming took 4 bases from V and 7 from J; bases not matched to a gene: 1. CDR3 length: 11 residues. The CDR3 sequence: CASSRQGEAFF. The DNA for the CDR3 is TGCGCCAGCAGCCGACAGGGTGAAGCTTTCTTT. Together with reference TRBV5-1 and TRBJ1-1, the CDR3 gives the full variable domain: KAGVTQTPRYLIKTRGQQVTLSCSPISGHRSVSWYQQTPGQGLQFLFEYFSETQRNKGNFPGRFSGRQFSNSRSEMNVSTLELGDSALYLCASSRQGEAFFGQGTRLTVV.

This clone occurred a few times. The chain combines TRBV29-1 with TRBJ1-4; TRBD1 might be the D (5 bases). CDR3 length equals 12 residues. V was shortened by 4 bases and J by 5 bases, with 8 bases between the two germline ends. Germline V CDR1 and CDR2: SQVTM, ANQGSEA. CDR3 loop: CSVGGQNEKLFF. CDR3 DNA: TGCAGCGTTGGGGGCCAAAATGAAAAACTGTTTTTT.

V and J are TRBV28 and TRBJ1-4; TRBD1 agrees at 8 bases. The CDR3 spans 13 residues. Germline V gene data show CDR1 as MDHEN and CDR2 as SYDVKM. The ends lost 5 bases at V and 7 bases at J; junction bases unmatched: 3. CDR3 nucleotide sequence: TGTGCCAGCAGTCCAGGGGGCCGTGAAAAACTGTTTTTT. This encodes CASSPGGREKLFF.